This entry is about one T cell receptor (beta chain). The source of the sample is a study of graft-versus-host responses after intestinal transplantation. The CDR3 covers 13 residues. Germline loops: CDR1 MGHRA, CDR2 YSYEKL. The ends were cut back, 1 base at V and 11 bases at J, with 14 bases in the middle. Data came from immunoSEQ multiplex PCR; TCRdb stores just in-frame clones and leaves some out. The data hold some 96,000 clones, with 80% to 95% observed a single time. This specimen consisted of PBMCs, obtained roughly 450 days after intestinal transplant. The V and J genes are TRBV4-1 and TRBJ1-1; possibly TRBD1 for D (6 bases). The TCR sequence derives from a human patient who received an intestinal transplant, so some T cells may come from the graft donor. The CDR3 loop is CASSQVGGAEAFF. The CDR3 coding sequence is TGCGCCAGCAGCCAAGTTGGGGGGGCGGAGGCTTTCTTT.